This T cell receptor (beta chain) was retrieved from a study of blood T cell repertoires in COVID-19 (TCRdb year 2020). Describing the broader study: Samples from collaborators originated in the United States, Italy and Spain and spanned both the acute and convalescent phases of COVID-19. The prospective study material was composed of cDNA or gDNA derived from T cells, B-cell-depleted T cells, or PBMCs. The dataset comprised deeply sampled blood TCRbeta repertoires from subjects exposed to, actively infected with, or recovered from COVID-19. The repertoires were released in a freely available public database meant as a resource for research on the immune response to SARS-CoV-2. The samples were drawn from the first 160 participants of the ongoing ImmuneRACE study and from some 1,300 subjects provided by 6 global collaborators. Nearly every sample came with metadata listing a de-identified subject ID, COVID-19 status, age in years and sex. HLA class I and class II types, where available, came from metadata supplied by the sample provider rather than from assay-based typing.

On this clone itself: Its antigen remains undetermined. Qualities for individual bases were not recorded, and no much larger clone is one base off.

The collaborating institutions used their own protocols to collect whole blood in K2EDTA tubes. Collaborator samples were shipped for TCRbeta analysis as frozen whole blood, isolated PBMCs, or DNA extracted from either sample type. TCRbeta CDR3 regions were amplified from genomic DNA by means of the immunoSEQ Assay, a bias-controlled multiplex PCR. The original pipeline was this. The number of nucleated cells in each sample was estimated by amplification of reference gene primers within the assay. Sequence reads were collapsed and filtered to measure the absolute abundance of every unique TCRbeta CDR3 rearrangement. For each sample, productive Simpson clonality was calculated as the square root of Simpson's diversity index across productive rearrangements. This is the immuneACCESS table as TCRdb keeps it, with only in-frame sequences that have V and J called. A part of the clones is gone; compared with another copy, unresolved V genes explain less than half, and the rest is unexplained. That table gives V, J and clone size, and the DNA gave D and trimming. Present in this sample are 210,000 or so clones, roughly 90% of which were seen just once. The ten largest clones add up to roughly 0.56% of the sample.

What the authors observed across the whole study: How much clinical and demographic metadata was included differed by source and by participant, and the metadata was provided uncurated.

The germline V gene gives CDR1 as MNHEY and CDR2 as SVGAGI. The CDR3 contains 14 residues, cysteine and phenylalanine counted. Only CDR3 DNA remains: 42 bases, in frame from the first base. The V end loses 5 bases and the J end loses 5 bases, and a stretch of 13 bases separates them. The sample taken for sequencing was peripheral blood. This clonotype was sampled from a man aged 45-60 years with acute or convalescent COVID-19. The sequence joins TRBV6-5 to TRBJ1-5; the D gene is perhaps TRBD1, from 5 matching bases. CDR3 protein: CASSRGQGDQPQHF. The nucleotides read TGTGCCAGCAGTAGGGGCCAAGGGGATCAGCCCCAGCATTTT.